The 32 T cell receptor beta chains below were found in one sample sequenced in a study of blood T cell repertoires in COVID-19. Clones were sequenced by immunoSEQ multiplex PCR, and TCRdb holds only the in-frame ones, with some missing. This table has over 250,000 clones, over 75% appearing once. Input material: PBMCs or T cells enriched from blood (not recorded which). The source is a woman in her thirties who had recovered from COVID-19.

The CDR3 bases are TGTGCCAGCAGTCCGGGACTAGGGGGAAACATTCAGTACTTC. The encoded protein is CASSPGLGGNIQYF. The chain combines TRBV6-5 with TRBJ2-4, with 8 bases matching TRBD2. CDR3 size: 14 residues. J lost 6 bases, V lost 5 bases, and 6 bases had no gene match. CDR1 and CDR2 from the germline V gene are MNHEY and SVGAGI.

J is TRBJ1-2 and V is TRBV24-1; possibly TRBD1 for D (5 bases). The CDR3 runs to 14 residues. Germline CDR1 KGHDR, CDR2 SFDVKD. V dropped 4 bases and J dropped 3 bases, with 11 bases sitting between them. CDR3 protein: CATSDSDRHYGYTF. As DNA, the CDR3 is TGTGCCACCAGTGACAGTGACAGACACTATGGCTACACCTTC.

The J gene is TRBJ1-2, the V gene TRBV10-3; possibly TRBD1 for D (5 bases). CDR1 ENHRY and CDR2 SYGVKD come from the germline V gene. This CDR3 region has 14 residues. The ends were cut back, 8 bases at V and 7 bases at J, with 20 bases in the middle. CDR3 in DNA: TGTGCCATCCCGCAAACGAGACAGTTGGGTGGCTACACCTTC. Translating gives CAIPQTRQLGGYTF.

This chain uses TRBV30 with TRBJ1-6; D remains ambiguous. The germline CDR1 and CDR2 sequences are GTSNPN and SVGIG (reference sequence). This CDR3 is 12 amino acids long. Trimming took 5 bases from V and 4 from J, leaving 6 bases between them. The CDR3 protein is CAWGRYNSPLHF. CDR3 in DNA: TGTGCCTGGGGACGTTATAATTCACCCCTCCACTTT.

J is TRBJ1-2 and V is TRBV4-1; 8 bases agree with TRBD1. Germline V gives CDR1 MGHRA, CDR2 YSYEKL. The CDR3 length is 17 residues. With V trimmed by 4 bases and J by 2 bases, 12 bases remained unmatched. CDR3 sequence reads: CASSPYPGTGANYGYTF. CDR3 in DNA: TGCGCCAGCAGCCCTTACCCGGGGACAGGCGCGAACTATGGCTACACCTTC.

The chain uses TRBV18 and TRBJ2-7, with D possibly matching TRBD1 (5 bases). Germline CDR1 reads KGHSH; CDR2 reads LQKENI. This CDR3 has 15 residues. Trimming removed 4 bases at V and 2 bases at J, with 15 bases between. CDR3 bases: TGTGCCAGCTCACGGTACCAGGGTACACCCTACGAGCAGTACTTC. It yields the protein CASSRYQGTPYEQYF.

About this clone: Other nucleotide sequences from this sample produce the same CDR3. The rearrangement links TRBV18 to TRBJ1-3, with D hard to call. The length of the CDR3 is 14 residues. Germline V gene sequence: CDR1 KGHSH, CDR2 LQKENI. V gave up 3 bases and J gave up 0 bases, with 6 bases separating them. The CDR3 DNA follows: TGTGCCAGCTCACCGGGAGGCTCTGGAAACACCATATATTTT. It translates to CASSPGGSGNTIYF.

CDR3 loop: CASSPTGGPYNEQFF. The CDR3 DNA sequence: TGTGCCAGCAGTCCGACAGGGGGCCCATACAATGAGCAGTTCTTC. This rearrangement joins TRBV7-9 to TRBJ2-1; 10 positions match TRBD1. CDR3 length: 15 amino acids. Germline CDR1 reads SEHNR; CDR2 reads FQNEAQ (reference sequence). With 6 bases clipped from V and 4 bases from J, the junction kept 6 bases outside the gene matches.

The chain couples TRBV7-2 to TRBJ1-2; 9 bases fit TRBD1. The germline V gene has CDR1 SGHTA and CDR2 FQGNSA. The CDR3 covers 17 residues. V shed 3 bases and J 6 bases; nucleotides not matched to a gene: 14. CDR3 sequence: CASSLGAGTGRMDGYTF. CDR3 DNA sequence: TGTGCCAGCAGCTTGGGAGCGGGGACAGGGAGAATGGATGGCTACACCTTC.

This clone was picked up one time. The chain employs TRBV6-5 and TRBJ2-7, with D possibly matching TRBD2 (6 bases). Germline CDR1 is MNHEY and CDR2 is SVGAGI. The CDR3 is made up of 14 amino acids. Trimming shortened V by 0 bases and J by 6 bases, and 12 bases separated the two germline ends. CDR3 sequence reads: CASSYSIQGGEQYF. The CDR3 bases are TGTGCCAGCAGTTACTCGATCCAGGGAGGCGAGCAGTACTTC.

The rearrangement links TRBV6-5 to TRBJ1-1; D not certain. The CDR3 extends over 13 amino acids. Trimming removed 0 bases from V and 7 bases from J, with 9 bases in between. Germline V lookup: CDR1 MNHEY, CDR2 SVGAGI. The CDR3 loop is CASSYSTRHEAFF. Written as DNA, the CDR3 is TGTGCCAGCAGTTACTCGACCAGGCATGAAGCTTTCTTT.

The chain couples TRBV6-4 to TRBJ2-1; D gene uncertain. Looked up from germline, CDR1 is MRHNA and CDR2 is SNTAGT. There are 11 residues in the CDR3. V was shortened by 0 bases and J by 8 bases, with 2 bases between the two germline ends. The CDR3 spells CASSDSDEQFF. CDR3 sequence (DNA): TGTGCCAGCAGTGACTCCGATGAGCAGTTCTTC.

Only a few counts were recorded for this clone. This chain connects TRBV5-1 to TRBJ2-2; D not certain. The germline V gene has CDR1 SGHRS and CDR2 YFSETQ. The CDR3 sequence is 13 residues long. Trimming took off 4 bases at V and 8 bases at J, with 12 bases between the two ends. The CDR3 DNA sequence: TGCGCCAGCAGCGTCGACTGGCCGGGGGAGCTGTTTTTT. It translates to CASSVDWPGELFF.

The CDR3 loop reads CASIMGGANSYEQYF. The CDR3 DNA reads TGTGCCAGCATTATGGGGGGGGCCAACTCCTACGAGCAGTACTTC. The genes are TRBV6-6 and TRBJ2-7, with D perhaps matching TRBD2 (7 bases). The germline gives CDR1 MNHNY, CDR2 SVGAGI (reference sequence). This CDR3 has 15 residues. The V gene lost 7 bases and the J gene lost 0 bases, with 16 bases spanning the gap.

This clone showed up just a few times. The chain carries TRBV28 and TRBJ2-2, with a possible D match to TRBD1 (5 bases). The germline gives CDR1 MDHEN, CDR2 SYDVKM. Trimming cost V 2 bases and J 12 bases, with 10 bases left between them. The CDR3 runs 12 residues. CDR3 bases: TGTGCCAGCAGTTTAAGACAGCTAAAGCTGTTTTTT. Its translation: CASSLRQLKLFF.

The chain is built from TRBV2 and TRBJ2-3; D is perhaps TRBD1 (5 bases). In germline, CDR1 is SNHLY, CDR2 FYNNEI. Trimming pared 10 bases from V and 0 bases from J, leaving 11 bases between. This CDR3 comprises 13 residues. CDR3 sequence: CATIRASTDTQYF. CDR3 nucleotide sequence: TGTGCCACCATCAGGGCTAGCACAGATACGCAGTATTTT.

This clone was found a few times. This rearrangement joins TRBV3-1 (or the pseudogene TRBV3-2) to TRBJ2-1, with 7 nucleotides matching TRBD2. Germline CDR1 LGHDT, CDR2 YNNKEL (reference sequence). The CDR3 has 17 amino acids. With V trimmed by 4 bases and J by 5 bases, 14 bases remained unmatched. CDR3 in amino acids: CASSRLLAARYNNEQFF. The CDR3 DNA is TGTGCCAGCAGCCGACTTCTAGCGGCTCGTTACAACAATGAGCAGTTCTTC.

The J gene is TRBJ1-6, the V gene TRBV18, with D maybe TRBD1 (5 bases). The CDR3 runs to 14 residues. Germline V gives CDR1 KGHSH, CDR2 LQKENI. V gave up 3 bases and J gave up 8 bases, with 11 bases separating them. The CDR3 loop reads CASSPQGFDSPLHF. CDR3 bases: TGTGCCAGCTCACCGCAGGGTTTTGATTCACCCCTCCACTTT.

V gene TRBV6-5 combines with J gene TRBJ2-6; D gene ambiguous. The germline gives CDR1 MNHEY, CDR2 SVGAGI. The CDR3 totals 16 residues. V was trimmed by 3 bases and J by 1 base, leaving 10 bases between them. The CDR3 DNA reads as TGTGCCAGCAGTTATTGGAGCATTTCTGGGGCCAACGTCCTGACTTTC. Amino acids: CASSYWSISGANVLTF.

CDR3 DNA: TGTGCCAGCAGTGAAGGGGTTAATTCACCCCTCCACTTT. Its protein is CASSEGVNSPLHF. The rearrangement uses TRBV6-4 and TRBJ1-6, with a possible D match to TRBD1 (5 bases). The germline V gene encodes CDR1 MRHNA and CDR2 SNTAGT. Trimming took 3 bases from V and 6 from J, leaving 6 bases between them. This CDR3 is 13 amino acids long.

The V call is TRBV3-1 (or the pseudogene TRBV3-2), the J call TRBJ1-3, with D uncertain. CDR3 length: 13 amino acids. Germline V gives CDR1 LGHDT, CDR2 YNNKEL (reference sequence). V lost 2 bases to trimming and J lost 4 bases, with 6 bases between them. The CDR3 protein is CASSQSGGNTIYF. CDR3 nucleotide sequence: TGTGCCAGCAGCCAAAGCGGGGGAAACACCATATATTTT.

The V and J genes are TRBV28 and TRBJ2-7, with a tentative D call TRBD1 (7 bases). In germline, CDR1 is MDHEN, CDR2 SYDVKM. The CDR3 runs 20 residues. Trimming pared 1 base from V and 0 bases from J, leaving 25 bases between. The CDR3 here is CASSLFSGAGQPLSSYEQYF. The CDR3 DNA is TGTGCCAGCAGTTTATTTTCTGGGGCGGGACAGCCTCTCAGCTCCTACGAGCAGTACTTC.

The chain uses TRBV19 and TRBJ2-5, with a tentative D call TRBD1 (5 bases). V was trimmed by 7 bases and J by 5 bases, leaving 20 bases between them. Germline V gene lookup returns CDR1 LNHDA and CDR2 SQIVND (reference sequence). The CDR3 contains 15 residues. The CDR3 is CASTLNPSGIETQYF. The CDR3 DNA reads TGTGCCAGTACCCTGAATCCCTCAGGGATCGAGACCCAGTACTTC.

This chain joins TRBV4-2 and TRBJ1-1; 8 nucleotides line up with TRBD1. Germline loops: CDR1 LGHNA, CDR2 YNFKEQ. The CDR3 covers 15 residues. V lost 0 bases and J lost 4; bases outside the gene matches: 4. The CDR3 nucleotides read TGTGCCAGCAGCCAAGAAACAGGGGGAGGCACTGAAGCTTTCTTT. Translation gives CASSQETGGGTEAFF.

The chain combines TRBV9 with TRBJ1-3; TRBD1 might be the D (6 bases). Germline CDR1 is SGDLS and CDR2 is YYNGEE. Trimming removed 4 bases from V and 4 bases from J, with 12 bases in between. This CDR3 comprises 14 residues. The CDR3 loop reads CASSPTGPGNTIYF. CDR3 nucleotides: TGTGCCAGCAGCCCAACAGGGCCAGGAAACACCATATATTTT. Supplemented by reference TRBV9 and TRBJ1-3, the full variable domain reads DSGVTQTPKHLITATGQRVTLRCSPRSGDLSVYWYQQSLDQGLQFLIQYYNGEERAKGNILERFSAQQFPDLHSELNLSSLELGDSALYFCASSPTGPGNTIYFGEGSWLTVV.

This clone was found once. V usage is TRBV5-1 and J usage is TRBJ2-1; 9 bases fit TRBD1. Germline V gene sequence: CDR1 SGHRS, CDR2 YFSETQ. The trim removed 6 bases at V and 0 bases at J, leaving 4 bases unmatched. This CDR3 spans 15 amino acids. The CDR3, as DNA: TGCGCCAGCACCCGGACAGGGGACTCCTACAATGAGCAGTTCTTC. It encodes CASTRTGDSYNEQFF.

In its sample, this clone was seen a few times. The chain joins TRBV5-1 to TRBJ1-1; D is ambiguous. CDR3 size: 13 residues. Germline CDR1 and CDR2: SGHRS and YFSETQ. Deletions cut 3 bases from V and 2 bases from J, with 8 bases between. The CDR3 region is CASSSTINTEAFF. The CDR3 DNA reads TGCGCCAGCAGCTCAACAATCAACACTGAAGCTTTCTTT.

This sequence joins TRBV28 and TRBJ1-2, with D uncertain. This CDR3 comprises 14 residues. Per the germline V gene, CDR1 is MDHEN and CDR2 is SYDVKM. V was trimmed by 5 bases and J by 4 bases, leaving 14 bases between them. This chain's CDR3 is CASSPPAGSYGYTF. The CDR3 nucleotides are TGTGCCAGCAGTCCCCCGGCAGGCTCCTATGGCTACACCTTC.

This sequence joins TRBV2 and TRBJ1-2; D ambiguous. This CDR3 has 13 residues. Germline V gives CDR1 SNHLY, CDR2 FYNNEI. With 4 bases removed from V and 2 bases from J, the gap between germline ends came to 8 bases. CDR3 residues: CASSGQANYGYTF. CDR3 sequence (DNA): TGTGCCAGCAGTGGCCAGGCGAACTATGGCTACACCTTC. The complete variable domain, with remaining parts taken from reference TRBV2 and TRBJ1-2, reads EPEVTQTPSHQVTQMGQEVILRCVPISNHLYFYWYRQILGQKVEFLVSFYNNEISEKSEIFDDQFSVERPDGSNFTLKIRSTKLEDSAMYFCASSGQANYGYTFGSGTRLTVV.

This clone came up once. Other nucleotide sequences in the sample specify the same CDR3. V gene TRBV7-2 combines with J gene TRBJ1-1; tentatively, D is TRBD1 (5 bases). The CDR3 is 14 residues long. Germline-derived CDR1 and CDR2 are SGHTA and FQGNSA. With 1 base removed from V and 1 base from J, the gap between germline ends came to 7 bases. The CDR3 loop is CASSLGGENTEAFF. The CDR3 DNA is TGTGCCAGCAGCTTAGGGGGCGAGAACACTGAAGCTTTCTTT.

CDR3 protein: CASSLTGRANYGYTF. The CDR3 DNA is TGTGCCAGCAGCCTGACAGGTAGAGCTAACTATGGCTACACCTTC. The chain uses TRBV7-2 and TRBJ1-2; D is perhaps TRBD1 (6 bases). V dropped 5 bases and J dropped 0 bases, with 13 bases sitting between them. The length of the CDR3 is 15 residues. The germline CDR1 and CDR2 sequences are SGHTA and FQGNSA. The complete variable domain, with remaining parts taken from reference TRBV7-2 and TRBJ1-2, reads GAGVSQSPSNKVTEKGKDVELRCDPISGHTALYWYRQSLGQGLEFLIYFQGNSAPDKSGLPSDRFSAERTGGSVSTLTIQRTQQEDSAVYLCASSLTGRANYGYTFGSGTRLTVV.

V is TRBV7-9 and J is TRBJ1-2; 11 positions agree with TRBD1. The trim removed 5 bases at V and 5 bases at J, leaving 10 bases unmatched. This CDR3 is built from 16 residues. CDR1 is SEHNR and CDR2 is FQNEAQ in the germline V gene (reference sequence). The CDR3 region has the DNA TGTGCCAGCAGCGGAACGGACAGGGGGCGAGGTTATGGCTACACCTTC. Its translation: CASSGTDRGRGYGYTF.